The clone carrying this TCR beta chain was seen ten or more times. The sample is drawn from a study of Graves' ophthalmopathy and Graves' hyperthyroidism. The germline CDR1 and CDR2 sequences are LGHDT and YNNKEL (reference sequence). The CDR3 is 16 amino acids. Between the trimmed V and J ends, which lost 1 base and 2 bases, there was a span of 14 bases. Transcripts of RNA were the source for amplifying TCR beta CDR3 regions. RT-PCR in the first round used HTBI primers; a second-round multiplex PCR followed. MiXCR, run by TCRdb on the multiplex PCR reads, gives a single entry per CDR3 protein. The sample contains under 250,000 distinct CDR3 sequences, less than 30% of which appear only once.

Sequenced sample: peripheral blood. The V and J genes are TRBV3-1 and TRBJ2-5, with D unresolved. This clonotype was obtained from a man in his forties or fifties with Graves' ophthalmopathy. The CDR3 sequence is CASSQARVDRQETQYF. In DNA, the CDR3 is TGTGCCAGCAGCCAAGCGCGAGTGGATAGACAAGAGACCCAGTACTTC.